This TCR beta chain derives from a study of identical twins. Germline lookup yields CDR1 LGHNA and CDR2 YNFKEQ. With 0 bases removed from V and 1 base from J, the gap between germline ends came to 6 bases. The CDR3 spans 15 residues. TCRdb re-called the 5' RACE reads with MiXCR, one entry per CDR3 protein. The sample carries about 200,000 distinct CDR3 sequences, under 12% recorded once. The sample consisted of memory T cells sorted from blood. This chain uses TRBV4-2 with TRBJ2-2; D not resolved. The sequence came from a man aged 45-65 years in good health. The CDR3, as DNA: TGTGCCAGCAGCCAAGACCCAAGGAACACCGGGGAGCTGTTTTTT. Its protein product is CASSQDPRNTGELFF.